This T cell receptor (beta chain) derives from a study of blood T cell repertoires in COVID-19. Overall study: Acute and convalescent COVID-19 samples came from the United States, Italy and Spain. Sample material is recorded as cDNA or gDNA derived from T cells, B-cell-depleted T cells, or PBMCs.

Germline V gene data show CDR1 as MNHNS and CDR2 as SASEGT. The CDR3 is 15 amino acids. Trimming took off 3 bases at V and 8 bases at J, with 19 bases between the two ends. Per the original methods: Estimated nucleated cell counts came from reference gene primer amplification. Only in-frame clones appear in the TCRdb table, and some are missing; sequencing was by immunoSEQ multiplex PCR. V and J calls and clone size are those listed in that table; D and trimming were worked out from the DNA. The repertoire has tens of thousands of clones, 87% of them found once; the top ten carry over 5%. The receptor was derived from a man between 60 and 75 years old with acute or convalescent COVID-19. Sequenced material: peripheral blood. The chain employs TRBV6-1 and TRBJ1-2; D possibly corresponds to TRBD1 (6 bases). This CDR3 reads CASSDRGGIGRGYTF. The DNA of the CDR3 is TGTGCCAGCAGTGATAGAGGGGGTATAGGTAGAGGCTACACCTTC.